This record covers a single T cell receptor beta chain. Here immunoSEQ multiplex PCR was the method, and the copy in TCRdb shows in-frame clones only, minus some. The profile shows 30,000 or so clones, 70% to 85% of them singletons. This entry belongs to a study of PD-L1 blockade in urothelial cancer. Between the trimmed V and J ends, which lost 0 bases and 7 bases, there was a span of 11 bases. CDR3 length: 14 residues. Germline loops: CDR1 SGHRS, CDR2 YFSETQ. The specimen comprised PBMCs, sampled around atezolizumab (anti-PD-L1) treatment. The sequence was collected from a man aged 55-75 years with urothelial cancer. The chain joins TRBV5-1 to TRBJ2-1; D is ambiguous. The CDR3 spells CASSLVPYTNEQFF. CDR3 coding DNA: TGCGCCAGCAGCTTGGTACCCTATACGAATGAGCAGTTCTTC.